These T cell receptor beta chains were read from a single sample in a study of cytomegalovirus exposure and HLA in healthy donors. Only in-frame clones appear in the TCRdb table, and some are missing; sequencing was by immunoSEQ multiplex PCR. The top ten hold 4.8% of the sample, which has about 150,000 clones, 84% seen once. The sample taken for sequencing was PBMCs. The receptors were gathered from a man between 18 and 35 years old in good health and CMV-seronegative. CDR3s include the opening cysteine and the closing phenylalanine or tryptophan. The order of the fields is V gene, J gene, clone size, D gene, CDR3 DNA, CDR3 protein. D genes are given only for firm matches. Only part of the rows carry a size: once, few, many, or a class if the clone is expanded.

TRBV4-1,TRBJ2-2,.,TRBD2,TGCGCCAGCAGCCCGAGCGGGGGTACCGGGGAGCTGTTTTTT,CASSPSGGTGELFF
TRBV5-4,TRBJ1-1,.,.,TGTGCCAGCAGCCCGATGGTGAGCAGGGTGTCTGAAGCTTTCTTT,CASSPMVSRVSEAFF
TRBV7-9,TRBJ1-2,few,.,TGTGCCAGCAGCTTAGTTGGACAGTACTATGGCTACACCTTC,CASSLVGQYYGYTF
TRBV11-2,TRBJ2-1,.,TRBD2,TGTGCCAGCAGCTTAGGACTAGCGGGAGGGAATGAGCAGTTCTTC,CASSLGLAGGNEQFF
TRBV5-1,TRBJ2-7,.,.,TGCGCCAGCAGCTTGCCACCGCGGTCGACGGGTGGTGTTGAGCAGTACTTC,CASSLPPRSTGGVEQYF
TRBV27,TRBJ2-3,.,TRBD2,TGTGCCAGCAGTTTTATGGCTAGCGGGTACCTTAGTACGCAGTATTTT,CASSFMASGYLSTQYF
TRBV30,TRBJ2-7,once,TRBD1,TGTGCCTGGAGTCCGCCGGACAGGGGGTGGTCTTCCCACGAGCAGTACTTC,CAWSPPDRGWSSHEQYF
TRBV7-9,TRBJ2-6,.,.,TGTTCCAGCAGCGCAACCAGTGGGGCCAACGTCCTGACTTTC,CSSSATSGANVLTF
TRBV18,TRBJ2-7,.,TRBD2,TGTGCCAGCTCACCATCATCCTTAGCGGGAGGGCCCCTGTACTTC,CASSPSSLAGGPLYF
TRBV2,TRBJ2-7,.,.,TGTGCCAGCAATGGAGGGGACAGCCTCTCCTACGAGCAGTACTTC,CASNGGDSLSYEQYF
TRBV5-4,TRBJ2-1,.,TRBD1,TGTGCCAGCAGCTTTGTGGGACAGGGTATCTACAATGAGCAGTTCTTC,CASSFVGQGIYNEQFF
TRBV19,TRBJ2-3,.,TRBD1,TGTGCCAGTAGATTGACAGGGGGCAGGGATACGCAGTATTTT,CASRLTGGRDTQYF
TRBV27,TRBJ2-3,.,.,TGTGCCAGCAGACATATATGGGGGGAACTCACAGATACGCAGTATTTT,CASRHIWGELTDTQYF
TRBV28,TRBJ2-5,few,.,TGTGCCAGCAGTTTGCGGGAGACCCAGTACTTC,CASSLRETQYF
TRBV29-1,TRBJ1-5,.,.,TGCAGCGTTTTGGGGGCGGGTAGCAATCAGCCCCAGCATTTT,CSVLGAGSNQPQHF
TRBV13,TRBJ1-1,.,.,TGTGCCAGCAGCCTTACAGTCCTACATGAAGCTTTCTTT,CASSLTVLHEAFF
TRBV19,TRBJ2-2,.,TRBD2,TGTGCCAGTAGTATGGGAGGGGTCACCGGGGAGCTGTTTTTT,CASSMGGVTGELFF
TRBV6-6,TRBJ2-3,.,.,TGTGCCAGCAGTTACTTGACAGCCACAGATACGCAGTATTTT,CASSYLTATDTQYF
TRBV7-8,TRBJ2-3,.,.,TGTGCCAGCAGCTTAGCCGGGACAAGCGGACATACGCAGTATTTT,CASSLAGTSGHTQYF
TRBV7-6,TRBJ2-7,.,TRBD2,TGTGCCAGCAGCTTTAGGCGGGGGTACGAGCAGTACTTC,CASSFRRGYEQYF
TRBV19,TRBJ2-7,.,.,TGTGCCAGTAGCGAAGACTTGACAGTTATCGACGAGCAGTACTTC,CASSEDLTVIDEQYF
TRBV7-9,TRBJ1-2,.,.,TGTTCCAGCAGCTTATCTCGAGACAGACCTAACTATGGCTACACCTTC,CSSSLSRDRPNYGYTF
TRBV7-9,TRBJ2-7,.,TRBD1,TGTGCCAGCAGCTCGCCCGACAGGGGTCAAGAGCAGTACTTC,CASSSPDRGQEQYF
TRBV7-9,TRBJ2-1,.,.,TGTGCCAGCAGCTTAGCCCTCAATGAGCAGTTCTTC,CASSLALNEQFF
TRBV12-5,TRBJ2-3,.,.,TGTGCTAGTGGTTCCCCCTCACTAGCAACAGATACGCAGTATTTT,CASGSPSLATDTQYF
TRBV18,TRBJ2-5,.,.,TGTGCCAGCTCCTTTCTTCCGGCAGGCACCCAAGAGACCCAGTACTTC,CASSFLPAGTQETQYF
TRBV6-1,TRBJ2-5,.,TRBD2,TGTGCCAGCAGTGGACTAGCGGGGGACCAAGAGACCCAGTACTTC,CASSGLAGDQETQYF
TRBV18,TRBJ2-3,.,.,TGTGCCAGCTCACCGGTCGAGGATACGCAGTATTTT,CASSPVEDTQYF
TRBV5-4,TRBJ1-2,few,TRBD1,TGTGCCAGCAGCACCTCGACAGGGTACTTGTCTGGCTACACCTTC,CASSTSTGYLSGYTF
TRBV5-4,TRBJ1-1,few,.,TGTGCCAGCAGCTCCACGACAGGAAACACTGAAGCTTTCTTT,CASSSTTGNTEAFF
TRBV4-2,TRBJ2-7,.,TRBD2,TGTGCCAGCAGCCAAGAAGGTAGCGGGGCCTACGAGCAGTACTTC,CASSQEGSGAYEQYF
TRBV7-9,TRBJ2-7,.,TRBD2,TGTGCCAGCAGCCATCTTACGGGACTAGCGGCAAAGGGGATCTACGAGCAGTACTTC,CASSHLTGLAAKGIYEQYF
TRBV5-6,TRBJ2-3,.,TRBD1,TGTGCCGGCAGCTTTAAGGACAGGGGAACCGATACGCAGTATTTT,CAGSFKDRGTDTQYF
TRBV7-9,TRBJ1-4,.,.,TGTGCCAGCAGCCAGCCGACAGAGGATAATGAAAAACTGTTTTTT,CASSQPTEDNEKLFF
TRBV9,TRBJ2-5,.,TRBD2,TGTGCCAGCAGCGTAGGGCTGGCGGGAGGGCGGGAGACCCAGTACTTC,CASSVGLAGGRETQYF
TRBV27,TRBJ2-7,.,TRBD1,TGTGCCAGCAGTTTAACGACAGGGGGCGGCGAGCAGTACTTC,CASSLTTGGGEQYF
TRBV5-8,TRBJ2-3,.,TRBD1,TGTGCCAGCAGCTTAGGCCGAGACAGGGACACAGATACGCAGTATTTT,CASSLGRDRDTDTQYF
TRBV6-5,TRBJ1-1,.,.,TGTGCCAGCAGTGGTTCTATACTCTTCAGGACTGAAGCTTTCTTT,CASSGSILFRTEAFF
TRBV28,TRBJ1-2,.,.,TGTGCCAGCAGACCTAATGATCAGGGGTCCTATGGCTACACCTTC,CASRPNDQGSYGYTF
TRBV5-6,TRBJ2-3,.,TRBD2,TGTGCCAGCAGCTTGGAGCGGGAGTGGGGAAATACGCAGTATTTT,CASSLEREWGNTQYF
TRBV18,TRBJ2-7,.,TRBD1,TGTGCCAGCTCAGTCGACAGGGGGAAAGACGAGCAGTACTTC,CASSVDRGKDEQYF
TRBV29-1,TRBJ2-1,once,TRBD2,TGCAGCGTTGCGGGGGGGGCTACCAATGAGCAGTTCTTC,CSVAGGATNEQFF
TRBV7-2,TRBJ1-5,.,.,TGTGCCAGCAGCTTAGGTTCAGGGCGCAATCAGCCCCAGCATTTT,CASSLGSGRNQPQHF
TRBV5-1,TRBJ2-1,.,.,TGCGCCAGCAGCTTGGCTCAGGGGGGAATGAATGAGCAGTTCTTC,CASSLAQGGMNEQFF
TRBV18,TRBJ1-2,.,TRBD1,TGTGCCAGCTCACTCCACCCCCCGGGACAGGCTAACTATGGCTACACCTTC,CASSLHPPGQANYGYTF
TRBV28,TRBJ2-1,.,TRBD1,TGTGCCAGCACCCCATCGGGACAGGGGAAGGATGAGCAGTTCTTC,CASTPSGQGKDEQFF
TRBV4-1,TRBJ2-3,.,.,TGCGCCAGCAGCCAAGAGGTCTCTGGGCGGGGCACAGATACGCAGTATTTT,CASSQEVSGRGTDTQYF
TRBV11-3,TRBJ1-1,few,.,TGTGCCAGCACGGGGGGGAACACTGAAGCTTTCTTT,CASTGGNTEAFF
TRBV6-5,TRBJ2-7,.,.,TGTGCCAGCAGCAAGACACCCTACGAGCAGTACTTC,CASSKTPYEQYF
TRBV18,TRBJ2-2,once,.,TGTGCCAGCTCACCCCGTGGAGGGGCGAACACCGGGGAGCTGTTTTTT,CASSPRGGANTGELFF
TRBV2,TRBJ2-2,.,TRBD1,TGTGCCAGCACCGGGACAGGGCCACCCGGGGAGCTGTTTTTT,CASTGTGPPGELFF
TRBV25-1,TRBJ2-7,.,TRBD2,TGTGCCAGCAGGGGGGCTGGGTTAGCGGGGGGGTACGAGCAGTACTTC,CASRGAGLAGGYEQYF
TRBV18,TRBJ2-7,.,.,TGTGCCAGCTCACCACCGGAGGCTAGCGTACTTGAAGGCTACGAGCAGTACTTC,CASSPPEASVLEGYEQYF
TRBV29-1,TRBJ1-2,once,TRBD1,TGCAGCGTTGTCGAACCGGGACAGAGACCTTATGGCTACACCTTC,CSVVEPGQRPYGYTF
TRBV11-2,TRBJ2-1,.,.,TGTGCCAGCAGCTTAGGAGGGGGGGTCGCATACAATGAGCAGTTCTTC,CASSLGGGVAYNEQFF
TRBV21-1,TRBJ2-1,.,.,TGTGCCAGCAGCAAAAAACTAGGTCCCACCTACAATGAGCAGTTCTTC,CASSKKLGPTYNEQFF
TRBV7-2,TRBJ2-3,.,TRBD1,TGTGCCAGCAGGGGGTGGGGACAGGGAACAGATACGCAGTATTTT,CASRGWGQGTDTQYF
TRBV7-2,TRBJ2-6,.,.,TGTGCCAGCAGCTTCTACCGCTCTGGGGCCAACGTCCTGACTTTC,CASSFYRSGANVLTF
TRBV14,TRBJ1-1,.,TRBD1,TGTGCCAGCAGCCAGACGAAACAGGGGGTATTTGAAGCTTTCTTT,CASSQTKQGVFEAFF
TRBV5-1,TRBJ1-2,.,TRBD1,TGCGCCAGCAGCTTGGAAGGGGACAGGCCTTCGTATGGCTACACCTTC,CASSLEGDRPSYGYTF